Here is one T cell receptor (beta chain) with its context. The trim removed 4 bases at V and 6 bases at J, leaving 7 bases unmatched. The CDR3 is made up of 15 amino acids. Germline lookup yields CDR1 LGHDT and CDR2 YNNKEL (reference sequence). The data were obtained in a study of blood T cell repertoires in COVID-19. Study summary: Samples came from the United States, Italy and Spain, spanning acute and convalescent COVID-19. Sample material is recorded as cDNA or gDNA derived from T cells, B-cell-depleted T cells, or PBMCs.

Libraries were prepared by immunoSEQ multiplex PCR; TCRdb keeps only in-frame clonotypes and omits some of them. The sample gives 80,000 to 95,000 clones, around 75% of which show up once; approximately 15% is in the top ten. The clonotype was recovered from an elderly woman with active or convalescent COVID-19. Sequenced: peripheral blood. V is TRBV3-1 (or the pseudogene TRBV3-2) and J is TRBJ1-5; 9 bases map to TRBD1. The CDR3 region is CASSRGTGKVQPQHF. For the CDR3, the DNA is TGTGCCAGCAGCCGAGGGACAGGGAAGGTTCAGCCCCAGCATTTT.